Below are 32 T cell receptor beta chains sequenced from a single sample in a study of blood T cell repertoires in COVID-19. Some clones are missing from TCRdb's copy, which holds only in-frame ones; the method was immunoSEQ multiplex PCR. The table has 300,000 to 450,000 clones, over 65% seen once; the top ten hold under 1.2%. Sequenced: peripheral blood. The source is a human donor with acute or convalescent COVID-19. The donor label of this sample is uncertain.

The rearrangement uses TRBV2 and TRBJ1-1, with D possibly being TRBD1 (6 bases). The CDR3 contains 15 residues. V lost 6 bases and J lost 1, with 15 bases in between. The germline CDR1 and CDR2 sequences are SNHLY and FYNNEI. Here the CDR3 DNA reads TGTGCCAGCAGGCCACGACAGGCTACGAACACTGAAGCTTTCTTT. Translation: CASRPRQATNTEAFF.

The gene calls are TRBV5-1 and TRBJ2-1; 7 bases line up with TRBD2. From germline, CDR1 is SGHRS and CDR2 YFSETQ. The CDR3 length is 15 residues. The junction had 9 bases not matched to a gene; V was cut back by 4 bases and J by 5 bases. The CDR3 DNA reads TGCGCCAGCAGCACGCGGGGGACCATCAACAATGAGCAGTTCTTC. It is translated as CASSTRGTINNEQFF.

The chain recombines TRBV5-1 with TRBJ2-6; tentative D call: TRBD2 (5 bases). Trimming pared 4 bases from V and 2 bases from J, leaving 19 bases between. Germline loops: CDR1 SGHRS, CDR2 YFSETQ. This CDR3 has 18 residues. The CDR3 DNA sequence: TGCGCCAGCAGCCGGGCGGCACGGCCGGGAACTGGGGCCAACGTCCTGACTTTC. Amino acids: CASSRAARPGTGANVLTF.

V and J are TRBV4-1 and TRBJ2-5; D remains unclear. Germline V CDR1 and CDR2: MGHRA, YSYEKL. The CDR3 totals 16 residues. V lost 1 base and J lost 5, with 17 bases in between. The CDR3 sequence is CASSQVVIAALETQYF. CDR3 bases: TGCGCCAGCAGCCAAGTTGTTATTGCAGCGTTGGAGACCCAGTACTTC.

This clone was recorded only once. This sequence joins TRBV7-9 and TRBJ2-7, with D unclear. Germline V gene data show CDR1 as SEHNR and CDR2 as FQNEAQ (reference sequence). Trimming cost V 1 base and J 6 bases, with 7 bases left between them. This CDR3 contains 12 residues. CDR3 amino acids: CASSLVTTEQYF. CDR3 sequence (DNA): TGTGCCAGCAGCTTAGTTACAACCGAGCAGTACTTC.

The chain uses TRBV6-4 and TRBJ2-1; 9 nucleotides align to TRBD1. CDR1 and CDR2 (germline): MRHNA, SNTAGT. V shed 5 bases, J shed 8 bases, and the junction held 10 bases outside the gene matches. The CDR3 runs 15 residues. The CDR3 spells CASSSQGQGNYEQFF. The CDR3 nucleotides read TGTGCCAGCAGTTCTCAGGGACAGGGAAATTATGAGCAGTTCTTC.

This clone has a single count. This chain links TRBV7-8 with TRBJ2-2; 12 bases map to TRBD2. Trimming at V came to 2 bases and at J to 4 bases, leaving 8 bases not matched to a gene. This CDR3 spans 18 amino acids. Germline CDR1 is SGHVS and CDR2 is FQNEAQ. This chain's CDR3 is CASSLKQTSGRPTGELFF. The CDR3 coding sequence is TGTGCCAGCAGCTTAAAACAGACTAGCGGGAGACCCACCGGGGAGCTGTTTTTT.

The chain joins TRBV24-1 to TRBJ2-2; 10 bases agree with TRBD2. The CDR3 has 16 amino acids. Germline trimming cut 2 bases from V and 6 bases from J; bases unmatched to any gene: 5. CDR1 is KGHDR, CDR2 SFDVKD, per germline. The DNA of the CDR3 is TGTGCCACCAGTGATTCAGCGGGAGGGCCTTCCGGGGAGCTGTTTTTT. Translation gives CATSDSAGGPSGELFF.

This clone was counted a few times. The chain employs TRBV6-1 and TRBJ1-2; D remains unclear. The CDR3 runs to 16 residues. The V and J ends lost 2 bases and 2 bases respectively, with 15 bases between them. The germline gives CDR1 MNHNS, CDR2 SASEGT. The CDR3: CASSENPEGRNYGYTF. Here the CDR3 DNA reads TGTGCCAGCAGTGAAAATCCGGAGGGTCGGAACTATGGCTACACCTTC.

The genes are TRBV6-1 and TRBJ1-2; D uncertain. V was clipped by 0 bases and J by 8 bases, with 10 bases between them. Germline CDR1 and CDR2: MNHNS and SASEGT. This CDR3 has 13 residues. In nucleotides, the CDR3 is TGTGCCAGCAGTGAAGCGTACGGTCCCGGCTACACCTTC. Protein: CASSEAYGPGYTF.

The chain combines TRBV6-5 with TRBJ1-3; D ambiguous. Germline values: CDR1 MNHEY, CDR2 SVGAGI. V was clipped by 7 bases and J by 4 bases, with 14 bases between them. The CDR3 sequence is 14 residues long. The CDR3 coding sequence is TGTGCCAGCACCTCGGTTACGGGGGGAAACACCATATATTTT. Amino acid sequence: CASTSVTGGNTIYF.

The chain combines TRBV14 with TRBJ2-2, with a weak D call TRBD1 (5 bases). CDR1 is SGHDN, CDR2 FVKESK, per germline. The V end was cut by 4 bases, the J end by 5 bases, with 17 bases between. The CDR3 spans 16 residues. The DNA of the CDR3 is TGTGCCAGCAGCCGGGGTGGGGCCAGACTGACCGGGGAGCTGTTTTTT. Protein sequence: CASSRGGARLTGELFF.

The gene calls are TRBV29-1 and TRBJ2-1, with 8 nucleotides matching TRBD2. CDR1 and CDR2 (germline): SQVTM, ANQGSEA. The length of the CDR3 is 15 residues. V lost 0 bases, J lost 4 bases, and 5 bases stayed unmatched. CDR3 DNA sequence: TGCAGCGTTGAAGACACTAGCGGAACATACAATGAGCAGTTCTTC. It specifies CSVEDTSGTYNEQFF.

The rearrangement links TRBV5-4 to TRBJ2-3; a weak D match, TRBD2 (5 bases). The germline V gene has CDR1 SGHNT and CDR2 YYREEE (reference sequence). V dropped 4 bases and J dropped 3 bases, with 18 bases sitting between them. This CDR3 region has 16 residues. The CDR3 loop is CASSQRGPGNTDTQYF. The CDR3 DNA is TGTGCCAGCAGCCAACGCGGGCCTGGGAATACAGATACGCAGTATTTT. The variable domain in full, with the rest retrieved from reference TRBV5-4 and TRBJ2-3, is ETGVTQSPTHLIKTRGQQVTLRCSSQSGHNTVSWYQQALGQGPQFIFQYYREEENGRGNFPPRFSGLQFPNYSSELNVNALELDDSALYLCASSQRGPGNTDTQYFGPGTRLTVL.

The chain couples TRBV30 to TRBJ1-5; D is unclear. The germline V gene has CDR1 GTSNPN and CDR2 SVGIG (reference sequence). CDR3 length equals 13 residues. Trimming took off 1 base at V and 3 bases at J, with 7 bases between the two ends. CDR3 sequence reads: CAWSGGLNQPQHF. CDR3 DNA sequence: TGTGCCTGGAGTGGCGGACTCAATCAGCCCCAGCATTTT.

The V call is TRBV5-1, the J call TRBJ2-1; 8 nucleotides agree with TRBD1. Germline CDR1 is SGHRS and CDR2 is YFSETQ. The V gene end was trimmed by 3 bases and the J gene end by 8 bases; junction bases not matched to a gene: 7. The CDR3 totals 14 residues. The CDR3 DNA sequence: TGCGCCAGCAGCTCCACCCCGACAGGGGATGAGCAGTTCTTC. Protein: CASSSTPTGDEQFF.

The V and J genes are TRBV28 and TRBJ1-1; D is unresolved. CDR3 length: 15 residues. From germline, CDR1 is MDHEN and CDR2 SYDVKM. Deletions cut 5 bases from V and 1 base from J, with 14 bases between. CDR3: CASSNSRGPNTEAFF. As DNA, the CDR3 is TGTGCCAGCAGTAACAGCCGGGGTCCGAACACTGAAGCTTTCTTT.

DNA for the CDR3: TGTGCCAGCAGCTTAGCCAGGGGGTATTCACCCCTCCACTTT. Translated, it gives CASSLARGYSPLHF. J is TRBJ1-6 and V is TRBV7-2; 7 bases line up with TRBD1. The germline V gene encodes CDR1 SGHTA and CDR2 FQGNSA. Unmatched junction bases numbered 1, after V lost 0 bases and J lost 8 bases. This CDR3 has 14 amino acids.

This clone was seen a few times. The CDR3 reads CASSLFSRDTQYF. The CDR3 DNA is TGCGCCAGCAGCTTGTTTTCCAGAGATACGCAGTATTTT. J is TRBJ2-3 and V is TRBV5-1; the D is unclear. This CDR3 comprises 13 residues. V gave up 1 base and J gave up 5 bases, with 8 bases separating them. CDR1 and CDR2 from the germline V gene are SGHRS and YFSETQ.

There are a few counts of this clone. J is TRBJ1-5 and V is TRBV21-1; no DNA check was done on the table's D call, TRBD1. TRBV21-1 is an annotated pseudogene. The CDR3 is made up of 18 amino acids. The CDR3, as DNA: TGTGCCAGCAGCAACCACCACTCGTCAGGTCCACTCAATCAGCCCCAGCATTTT. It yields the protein CASSNHHSSGPLNQPQHF.

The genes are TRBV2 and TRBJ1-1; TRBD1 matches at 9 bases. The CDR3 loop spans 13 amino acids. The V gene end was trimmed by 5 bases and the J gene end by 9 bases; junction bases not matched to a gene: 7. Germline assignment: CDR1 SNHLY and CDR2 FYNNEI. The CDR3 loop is CASSRTGDSKAFF. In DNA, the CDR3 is TGTGCCAGCAGTCGGACAGGGGACTCTAAAGCTTTCTTT.

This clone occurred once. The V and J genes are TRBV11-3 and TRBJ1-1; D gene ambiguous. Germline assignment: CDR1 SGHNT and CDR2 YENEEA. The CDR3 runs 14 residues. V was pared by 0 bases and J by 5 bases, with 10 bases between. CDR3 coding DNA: TGTGCCAGCAGCTTAGAAGGAGAGTGGACTGAAGCTTTCTTT. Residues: CASSLEGEWTEAFF. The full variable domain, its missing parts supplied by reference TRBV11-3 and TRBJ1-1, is EAGVVQSPRYKIIEKKQPVAFWCNPISGHNTLYWYLQNLGQGPELLIRYENEEAVDDSQLPKDRFSAERLKGVDSTLKIQPAELGDSAVYLCASSLEGEWTEAFFGQGTRLTVV.

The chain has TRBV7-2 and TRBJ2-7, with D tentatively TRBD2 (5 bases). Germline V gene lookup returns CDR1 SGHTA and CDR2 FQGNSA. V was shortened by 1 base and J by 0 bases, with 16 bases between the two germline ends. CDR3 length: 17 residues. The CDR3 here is CASSLGVGSALSYEQYF. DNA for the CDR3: TGTGCCAGCAGCTTAGGGGTTGGTAGCGCTCTCTCCTACGAGCAGTACTTC.

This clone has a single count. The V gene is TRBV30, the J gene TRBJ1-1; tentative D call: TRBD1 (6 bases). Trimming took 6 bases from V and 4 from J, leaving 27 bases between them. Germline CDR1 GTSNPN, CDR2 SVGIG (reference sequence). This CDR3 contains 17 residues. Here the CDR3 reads CACPKFRWGGSFTEAFF. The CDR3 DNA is TGTGCCTGCCCGAAGTTTCGTTGGGGGGGCTCTTTCACTGAAGCTTTCTTT.

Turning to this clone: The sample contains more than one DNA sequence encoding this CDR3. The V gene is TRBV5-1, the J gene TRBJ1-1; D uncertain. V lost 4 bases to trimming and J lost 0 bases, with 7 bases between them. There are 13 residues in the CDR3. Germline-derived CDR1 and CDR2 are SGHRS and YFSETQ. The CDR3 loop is CASSREMNTEAFF. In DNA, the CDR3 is TGCGCCAGCAGCAGAGAAATGAACACTGAAGCTTTCTTT.

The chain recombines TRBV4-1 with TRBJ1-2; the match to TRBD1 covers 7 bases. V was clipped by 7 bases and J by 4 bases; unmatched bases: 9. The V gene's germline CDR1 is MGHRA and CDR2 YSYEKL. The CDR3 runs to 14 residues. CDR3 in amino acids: CASKGDRSLYGYTF. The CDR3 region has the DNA TGCGCCAGCAAGGGGGACAGATCCCTCTATGGCTACACCTTC.

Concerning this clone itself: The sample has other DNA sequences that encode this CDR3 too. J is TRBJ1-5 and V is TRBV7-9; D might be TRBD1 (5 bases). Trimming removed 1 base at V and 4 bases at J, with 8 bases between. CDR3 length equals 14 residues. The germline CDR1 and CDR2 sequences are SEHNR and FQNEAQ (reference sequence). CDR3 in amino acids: CASSLVGGNQPQHF. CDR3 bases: TGTGCCAGCAGCTTAGTTGGGGGGAATCAGCCCCAGCATTTT.

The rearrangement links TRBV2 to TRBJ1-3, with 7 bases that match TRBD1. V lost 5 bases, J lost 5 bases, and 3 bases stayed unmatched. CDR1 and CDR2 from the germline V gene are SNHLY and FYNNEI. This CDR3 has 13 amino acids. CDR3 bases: TGTGCCAGCAGTAGGGACAGCAGAAACACCATATATTTT. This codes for CASSRDSRNTIYF. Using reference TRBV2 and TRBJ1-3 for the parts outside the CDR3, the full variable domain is EPEVTQTPSHQVTQMGQEVILRCVPISNHLYFYWYRQILGQKVEFLVSFYNNEISEKSEIFDDQFSVERPDGSNFTLKIRSTKLEDSAMYFCASSRDSRNTIYFGEGSWLTVV.

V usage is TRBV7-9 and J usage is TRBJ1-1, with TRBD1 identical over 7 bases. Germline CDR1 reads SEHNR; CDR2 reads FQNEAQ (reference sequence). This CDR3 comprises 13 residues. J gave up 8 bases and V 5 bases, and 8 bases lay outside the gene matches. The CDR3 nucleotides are TGTGCCAGCAGCCCCGGGACAGAGAGCGAAGCTTTCTTT. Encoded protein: CASSPGTESEAFF.

The DNA for the CDR3 is TGTGCCAGCAGGGACCCGGGACTCACAGATACGCAGTATTTT. Translating it yields CASRDPGLTDTQYF. This chain links TRBV6-5 with TRBJ2-3, with D possibly being TRBD2 (6 bases). Looked up from germline, CDR1 is MNHEY and CDR2 is SVGAGI. This CDR3 has 14 residues. V lost 6 bases, J lost 2 bases, and 12 bases lay in between.

The CDR3 DNA is TGCGCCAGCAGCTCCCATGGGACAGGGGGTTTTACCGGCAATTCACCCCTCCACTTT. Protein product: CASSSHGTGGFTGNSPLHF. This rearrangement joins TRBV5-1 to TRBJ1-6; 11 bases are shared with TRBD1. This CDR3 contains 19 residues. V shed 3 bases, J shed 7 bases, and the junction held 15 bases outside the gene matches. Germline CDR1 and CDR2: SGHRS and YFSETQ.

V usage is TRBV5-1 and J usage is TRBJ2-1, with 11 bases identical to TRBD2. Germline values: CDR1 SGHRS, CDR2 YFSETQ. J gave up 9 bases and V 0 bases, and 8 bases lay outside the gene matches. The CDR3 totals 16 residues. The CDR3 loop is CASSLARLAGRGEQFF. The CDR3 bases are TGCGCCAGCAGCTTGGCGAGACTAGCGGGGAGGGGTGAGCAGTTCTTC.